A single sample is the source of the 32 T cell receptor beta chains below, sequenced in a study of high-grade serous ovarian cancer treatment subgroups. Sequencing was performed with immunoSEQ multiplex PCR; in TCRdb, only in-frame clones are kept and a portion is missing. The repertoire holds over 6,000 clones, with approximately 79% as singletons. The tumor samples were collected prior to definitive surgery or chemotherapy. What was sequenced was tumor tissue. These receptors were collected from a human donor with high-grade serous ovarian cancer.

This clone was detected only once. This chain joins TRBV19 and TRBJ2-3; 7 positions match TRBD2. Per germline, CDR1 LNHDA and CDR2 SQIVND (reference sequence). Unmatched junction bases numbered 9, after V lost 9 bases and J lost 6 bases. This CDR3 region has 13 residues. The CDR3 coding sequence is TGTGCCAGCCGGGGAGGGGCTTGGGATACGCAGTATTTT. It encodes CASRGGAWDTQYF. The entire variable domain, with the rest obtained from reference TRBV19 and TRBJ2-3, is as follows: DGGITQSPKYLFRKEGQNVTLSCEQNLNHDAMYWYRQDPGQGLRLIYYSQIVNDFQKGDIAEGYSVSREKKESFPLTVTSAQKNPTAFYLCASRGGAWDTQYFGPGTRLTVL.

The rearrangement links TRBV6-6 to TRBJ1-3; D unclear. Germline values: CDR1 MNHNY, CDR2 SVGAGI (reference sequence). V gave up 8 bases and J gave up 6 bases, with 14 bases separating them. The CDR3 length is 13 residues. The CDR3 here is CASLSGYENTIYF. The CDR3 DNA reads TGTGCCAGCCTCTCCGGGTATGAAAACACCATATATTTT.

This clone appeared a few times. The genes are TRBV13 and TRBJ1-1, with TRBD1 identical over 7 bases. The junction had 1 base not matched to a gene; V was cut back by 3 bases and J by 0 bases. The CDR3 covers 14 residues. The germline CDR1 and CDR2 sequences are PRHDT and FYEKMQ (reference sequence). CDR3 sequence: CASSLGQMNTEAFF. The CDR3, as DNA: TGTGCCAGCAGCTTGGGACAGATGAACACTGAAGCTTTCTTT.

The V and J genes are TRBV19 and TRBJ2-6; either TRBD1 or TRBD2 may supply D (7 bases each). The V gene's germline CDR1 is LNHDA and CDR2 SQIVND (reference sequence). CDR3 size: 16 residues. The V end lost 9 bases, the J end lost 2 bases, and 17 bases lay between the germline ends. The CDR3 DNA is TGTGCCAGCAACTCTCCAGGGGGGGCTGGGGCCAACGTCCTGACTTTC. It encodes CASNSPGGAGANVLTF.

The genes are TRBV7-2 and TRBJ2-7; D call uncertain. This CDR3 has 15 amino acids. Germline loops: CDR1 SGHTA, CDR2 FQGNSA. V was shortened by 1 base and J by 2 bases, with 12 bases between the two germline ends. The CDR3 nucleotides are TGTGCCAGCAGCTTAGTTGCTAGTCCCCCCTACGAGCAGTACTTC. Amino acid sequence: CASSLVASPPYEQYF.

This clone turned up a few times. The gene calls are TRBV12-5 and TRBJ2-7, with 7 bases lining up with TRBD1. J was trimmed by 0 bases and V by 7 bases; bases with no gene match: 6. There are 14 residues in the CDR3. Germline assignment: CDR1 LGHNT and CDR2 FRNRAP. CDR3: CASARDSDSYEQYF. As DNA, the CDR3 is TGTGCTAGTGCCCGGGACAGCGACTCCTACGAGCAGTACTTC.

This rearrangement joins TRBV29-1 to TRBJ2-1; the match to TRBD1 covers 8 bases. The V and J ends lost 6 bases and 7 bases, in that order; junction bases with no gene match: 32. Per germline, CDR1 SQVTM and CDR2 ANQGSEA. The CDR3 loop spans 21 amino acids. CDR3 nucleotide sequence: TGCAGCGTCCGCGGACCCAACCCCCTCGGACAGGGAAGTCGTCTAGGGAATGAGCAGTTCTTC. It is translated as CSVRGPNPLGQGSRLGNEQFF.

There are a few counts of this clone. The chain combines TRBV5-1 with TRBJ2-2, with 8 bases identical to TRBD1. Germline CDR1 SGHRS, CDR2 YFSETQ. The CDR3 extends over 16 amino acids. The V and J ends lost 1 base and 4 bases, in that order; junction bases with no gene match: 6. In DNA, the CDR3 is TGCGCCAGCAGCTTGTGGGGGACAGGAGCCACCGGGGAGCTGTTTTTT. Its protein product is CASSLWGTGATGELFF.

This chain uses TRBV4-1 with TRBJ2-2; the D gene is possibly TRBD1 (5 bases). Trimming shortened V by 1 base and J by 4 bases, and 13 bases separated the two germline ends. The CDR3 has 16 residues. Germline CDR1 reads MGHRA; CDR2 reads YSYEKL. CDR3 sequence: CASSQVVQGFTGELFF. In nucleotides, the CDR3 is TGCGCCAGCAGCCAAGTTGTTCAGGGTTTCACCGGGGAGCTGTTTTTT.

The gene calls are TRBV19 and TRBJ1-1; D possibly corresponds to TRBD1 (5 bases). Germline V CDR1 and CDR2: LNHDA, SQIVND (reference sequence). V was clipped by 0 bases and J by 4 bases, with 9 bases between them. This CDR3 has 14 residues. In DNA, the CDR3 is TGTGCCAGTAGTATAGATCGGGGGGGCACTGAAGCTTTCTTT. Translating gives CASSIDRGGTEAFF.

V is TRBV6-6 and J is TRBJ2-1, with TRBD1 as a possible D gene (6 bases). Germline assignment: CDR1 MNHNY and CDR2 SVGAGI (reference sequence). V was pared by 9 bases and J by 4 bases, with 16 bases between. The CDR3 is 14 amino acids. The CDR3 loop is CASHRARAYNEQFF. The CDR3 nucleotides are TGTGCCAGTCACAGGGCTCGAGCATACAATGAGCAGTTCTTC.

By share, this clone counts as large. The V and J genes are TRBV2 and TRBJ2-1; no clear D. The length of the CDR3 is 15 residues. Trimming stripped 1 base from V and 0 bases from J, with 7 bases between. Germline V CDR1 and CDR2: SNHLY, FYNNEI. CDR3 sequence reads: CASSEGKSSYNEQFF. In DNA form, the CDR3 reads TGTGCCAGCAGTGAAGGGAAGAGCTCCTACAATGAGCAGTTCTTC.

This chain links TRBV7-9 with TRBJ2-1; D gene ambiguous. The CDR3 runs to 11 residues. CDR1 SEHNR and CDR2 FQNEAQ come from the germline V gene (reference sequence). V lost 7 bases and J 7 bases, leaving 8 bases between the germline ends. The CDR3: CASKVINEQFF. The CDR3 DNA reads TGTGCCAGCAAAGTTATAAATGAGCAGTTCTTC.

The table lists this clone with a few counts. The chain combines TRBV27 with TRBJ1-5; D ambiguous. From germline, CDR1 is MNHEY and CDR2 SMNVEV (reference sequence). The CDR3 is 15 residues long. Trimming removed 6 bases at V and 1 base at J, with 13 bases between. The CDR3: CASSPTWRSNQPQHF. CDR3 DNA sequence: TGTGCCAGCAGCCCCACGTGGAGGAGCAATCAGCCCCAGCATTTT.

V is TRBV6-6 and J is TRBJ1-1; D uncertain. CDR1 is MNHNY and CDR2 is SVGAGI in the germline V gene (reference sequence). CDR3 length: 15 amino acids. Trimming shortened V by 0 bases and J by 3 bases, and 11 bases separated the two germline ends. CDR3 sequence reads: CASSYSGLLDTEAFF. The CDR3 DNA is TGTGCCAGCAGTTACTCAGGGCTTTTGGACACTGAAGCTTTCTTT.

The chain employs TRBV5-1 and TRBJ1-2; D call uncertain. The V gene's germline CDR1 is SGHRS and CDR2 YFSETQ. Trimming left V 4 bases short and J 1 base short, with 23 bases between. The CDR3 runs 18 residues. This chain's CDR3 is CASSLEGSRAYLNYGYTF. The CDR3 DNA sequence: TGCGCCAGCAGCCTGGAAGGTTCGCGAGCCTACCTTAACTATGGCTACACCTTC.

The chain combines TRBV2 with TRBJ2-7; D is ambiguous. Trimming left V 3 bases short and J 0 bases short, with 15 bases between. Germline V CDR1 and CDR2: SNHLY, FYNNEI. This CDR3 has 16 residues. CDR3 bases: TGTGCCAGCAGTGACGCCCTACGGGTCCTCTCCTACGAGCAGTACTTC. It is translated as CASSDALRVLSYEQYF.

The chain links TRBV5-4 to TRBJ2-5, with D possibly matching TRBD1 (5 bases). The length of the CDR3 is 16 residues. V was clipped by 0 bases and J by 1 base, with 13 bases between them. Germline CDR1 and CDR2: SGHNT and YYREEE (reference sequence). CDR3 in amino acids: CASSLEGALLQETQYF. In DNA form, the CDR3 reads TGTGCCAGCAGCTTGGAAGGGGCGCTCCTCCAAGAGACCCAGTACTTC.

The chain is built from TRBV5-1 and TRBJ2-1, with 12 bases fitting TRBD1. The CDR3 extends over 15 amino acids. Looked up from germline, CDR1 is SGHRS and CDR2 is YFSETQ. With 4 bases clipped from V and 10 bases from J, the junction kept 9 bases outside the gene matches. CDR3 residues: CASSPGQGAVGEQFF. CDR3 bases: TGCGCCAGCAGCCCGGGACAGGGGGCGGTTGGGGAGCAGTTCTTC.

This clone appeared once. J is TRBJ2-1 and V is TRBV9; 11 nucleotides line up with TRBD2. The CDR3 extends over 15 amino acids. The V segment lost 4 bases and the J segment 5 bases; nucleotides outside the gene matches: 5. Looked up from germline, CDR1 is SGDLS and CDR2 is YYNGEE. The DNA for the CDR3 is TGTGCCAGCAGCCAGGGACTAGCGGCTAACAATGAGCAGTTCTTC. Amino acid sequence: CASSQGLAANNEQFF.

This chain uses TRBV6-6 with TRBJ2-6, with D possibly being TRBD1 (6 bases). V lost 2 bases and J lost 1, with 9 bases in between. CDR3 length: 16 amino acids. Germline V gene lookup returns CDR1 MNHNY and CDR2 SVGAGI (reference sequence). The CDR3 loop reads CASSYPTGSGANVLTF. In DNA form, the CDR3 reads TGTGCCAGCAGTTACCCTACAGGGTCTGGGGCCAACGTCCTGACTTTC.

The rearrangement links TRBV5-5 to TRBJ2-5, with 7 bases fitting TRBD1. This CDR3 spans 14 amino acids. Germline assignment: CDR1 SGHKS and CDR2 YYEKEE (reference sequence). V was clipped by 3 bases and J by 4 bases; unmatched bases: 6. CDR3 nucleotide sequence: TGTGCCAGCAGCTACACAGGGGTTCGAGAGACCCAGTACTTC. Residues: CASSYTGVRETQYF.

Comments on this clone: At the DNA level, this CDR3 is encoded by other sequences in the same sample as well. CDR3 protein: CASSLETTNAGYNEQFF. The DNA of the CDR3 is TGTGCCAGCAGCTTAGAGACGACTAACGCGGGCTACAATGAGCAGTTCTTC. The chain couples TRBV11-3 to TRBJ2-1, with TRBD2 as a possible D gene (5 bases). CDR1 SGHNT and CDR2 YENEEA come from the germline V gene. This CDR3 is built from 17 residues. The germline V and J ends were trimmed by 0 bases and 3 bases, with 15 bases remaining between them.

The chain employs TRBV6-6 and TRBJ2-7; 16 nucleotides agree with TRBD2. V lost 6 bases to trimming and J lost 7 bases; unmatched junction nucleotides: 9. CDR3 length: 16 amino acids. CDR1 is MNHNY and CDR2 is SVGAGI in the germline V gene (reference sequence). The CDR3 DNA sequence: TGTGCCAGCAGGGGACTAGCGGGGGGGCCTTTGGGGGAGCAGTACTTC. Its protein is CASRGLAGGPLGEQYF.

The rearrangement joins TRBV10-2 to TRBJ2-5; 9 nucleotides match TRBD1. The CDR3 totals 16 residues. The V segment lost 6 bases and the J segment 5 bases; nucleotides outside the gene matches: 13. In germline, CDR1 is WSHSY, CDR2 SAAADI. The DNA of the CDR3 is TGCGCCAGCAGCAACCTAGTCAGACAGGGGGATGAGACCCAGTACTTC. Amino acids: CASSNLVRQGDETQYF.

This clone was seen more than once but under ten times. CDR3 sequence (DNA): TGCGCCAGCAGCCCTCTTGGGACAGGGTCCTACGAGCAGTACTTC. Amino acid sequence: CASSPLGTGSYEQYF. This chain links TRBV4-1 with TRBJ2-7; 9 bases agree with TRBD1. This CDR3 comprises 15 residues. The ends lost 4 bases at V and 1 base at J; junction bases unmatched: 5. Germline CDR1 and CDR2: MGHRA and YSYEKL.

This chain connects TRBV29-1 to TRBJ1-2; no definite D call. V lost 0 bases and J 4 bases, leaving 12 bases between the germline ends. The V gene's germline CDR1 is SQVTM and CDR2 ANQGSEA. The CDR3 has 14 residues. Here the CDR3 reads CSVEDPLEGYGYTF. In DNA, the CDR3 is TGCAGCGTTGAAGACCCTCTCGAGGGCTATGGCTACACCTTC.

The chain has TRBV21-1 and TRBJ2-1; the D call in the table, TRBD2, was not verified against the DNA. TRBV21-1 is given as a pseudogene. The CDR3 runs 16 residues. As DNA, the CDR3 is TGTGCCAGCACCGGGACTAGCGGGGGGGAGGGAAATGAGCAGTTCTTC. As protein: CASTGTSGGEGNEQFF.

This chain joins TRBV9 and TRBJ2-1; 16 bases match TRBD2. Germline V gene sequence: CDR1 SGDLS, CDR2 YYNGEE. The CDR3 runs 15 residues. Trimming at V came to 3 bases and at J to 12 bases, leaving 6 bases not matched to a gene. The CDR3 coding sequence is TGTGCCAGCAGCGCCCCGGGACTAGCGGGGGGGCGGCAGTTCTTC. Its translation is CASSAPGLAGGRQFF.

The gene calls are TRBV5-5 and TRBJ1-3; D unresolved. CDR1 and CDR2 (germline): SGHKS, YYEKEE (reference sequence). Trimming shortened V by 9 bases and J by 0 bases, and 13 bases separated the two germline ends. CDR3 length equals 14 residues. As DNA, the CDR3 is TGTGCCACCGCGGACGGTTTCTCTGGAAACACCATATATTTT. Translation gives CATADGFSGNTIYF. Full variable domain (outside the CDR3, taken from reference TRBV5-5 and TRBJ1-3): DAGVTQSPTHLIKTRGQQVTLRCSPISGHKSVSWYQQVLGQGPQFIFQYYEKEERGRGNFPDRFSARQFPNYSSELNVNALLLGDSALYLCATADGFSGNTIYFGEGSWLTVV.

The genes are TRBV9 and TRBJ2-1; D remains unclear. The V gene's germline CDR1 is SGDLS and CDR2 YYNGEE. Trimming cost V 0 bases and J 8 bases, with 3 bases left between them. The CDR3 loop spans 11 amino acids. This CDR3 reads CASSVADEQFF. DNA for the CDR3: TGTGCCAGCAGCGTAGCGGATGAGCAGTTCTTC.

The gene calls are TRBV5-1 and TRBJ2-5, with D maybe TRBD2 (6 bases). V was shortened by 4 bases and J by 5 bases, with 15 bases between the two germline ends. The V gene's germline CDR1 is SGHRS and CDR2 YFSETQ. CDR3 size: 14 residues. In DNA, the CDR3 is TGCGCCAGCAGCCTTATCGGACGGGGGGAGACCCAGTACTTC. Translated: CASSLIGRGETQYF.